This T cell receptor beta chain originates from a study of blood T cell repertoires in COVID-19. Across the whole study: Sites in the United States, Italy and Spain provided acute and convalescent COVID-19 samples.

CDR1 SGHTA and CDR2 FQGTGA come from the germline V gene. The CDR3 is 15 amino acids. The V gene lost 5 bases and the J gene lost 2 bases, with 15 bases spanning the gap. TCRdb keeps only in-frame clones here, not all; method: immunoSEQ multiplex PCR. Of about 9,200 clones listed, 80% are singletons. The TCR sequence derives from an older man with active COVID-19. This rearrangement joins TRBV7-3 to TRBJ1-2, with D possibly TRBD1 on 6 matching bases. The sample was peripheral blood. The CDR3 DNA reads TGTGCCAGCAGCCCGACAACCGGGACAAACTATGGCTACACCTTC. This sequence encodes CASSPTTGTNYGYTF.